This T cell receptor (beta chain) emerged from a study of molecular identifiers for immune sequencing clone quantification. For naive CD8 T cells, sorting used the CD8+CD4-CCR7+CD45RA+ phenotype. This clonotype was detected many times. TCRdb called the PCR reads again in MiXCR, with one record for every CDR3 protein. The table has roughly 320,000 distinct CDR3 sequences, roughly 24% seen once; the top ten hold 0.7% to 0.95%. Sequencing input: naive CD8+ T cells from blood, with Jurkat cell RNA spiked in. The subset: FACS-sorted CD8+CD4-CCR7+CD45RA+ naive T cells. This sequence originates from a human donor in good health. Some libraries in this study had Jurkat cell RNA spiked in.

The CDR3 sequence is CASSYVGTRGFGQYF. CDR3 bases: TGTGCCAGCAGTTACGTCGGGACTAGAGGGTTTGGCCAGTACTTC. V is TRBV6-2 or TRBV6-3 and J is TRBJ2-5, with TRBD2 matching over 8 bases. Germline values: CDR1 MNHEY, CDR2 SVGEGT. V shed 2 bases and J 10 bases; nucleotides not matched to a gene: 12. The CDR3 is 15 amino acids.